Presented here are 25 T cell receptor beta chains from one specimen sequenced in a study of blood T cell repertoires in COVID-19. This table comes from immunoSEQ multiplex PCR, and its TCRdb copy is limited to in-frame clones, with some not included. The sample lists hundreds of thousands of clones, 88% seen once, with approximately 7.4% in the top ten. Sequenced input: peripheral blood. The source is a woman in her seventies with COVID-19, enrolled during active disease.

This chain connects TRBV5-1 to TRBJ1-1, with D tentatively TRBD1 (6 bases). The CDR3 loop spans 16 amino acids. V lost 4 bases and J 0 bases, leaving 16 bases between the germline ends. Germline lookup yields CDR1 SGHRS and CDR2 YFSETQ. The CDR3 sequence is CASSPSGQAVNTEAFF. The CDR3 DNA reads TGCGCCAGCAGCCCTTCGGGACAAGCCGTGAACACTGAAGCTTTCTTT. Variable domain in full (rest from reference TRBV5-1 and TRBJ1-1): KAGVTQTPRYLIKTRGQQVTLSCSPISGHRSVSWYQQTPGQGLQFLFEYFSETQRNKGNFPGRFSGRQFSNSRSEMNVSTLELGDSALYLCASSPSGQAVNTEAFFGQGTRLTVV.

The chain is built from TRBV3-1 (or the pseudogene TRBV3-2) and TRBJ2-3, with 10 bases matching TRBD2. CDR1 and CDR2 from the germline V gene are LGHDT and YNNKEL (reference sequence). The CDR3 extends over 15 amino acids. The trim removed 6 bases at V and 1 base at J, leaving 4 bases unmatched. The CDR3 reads CASSLLAGGTDTQYF. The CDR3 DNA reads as TGTGCCAGCAGTCTCCTAGCGGGGGGCACAGATACGCAGTATTTT.

The CDR3 reads CSASHSGGGNTEAFF. The CDR3 bases are TGCAGTGCTAGTCATTCCGGGGGGGGGAACACTGAAGCTTTCTTT. The rearrangement links TRBV20-1 to TRBJ1-1; D is perhaps TRBD1 (5 bases). This CDR3 is 15 amino acids long. Trimming took off 3 bases at V and 1 base at J, with 15 bases between the two ends. Germline V gene sequence: CDR1 DFQATT, CDR2 SNEGSKA (reference sequence).

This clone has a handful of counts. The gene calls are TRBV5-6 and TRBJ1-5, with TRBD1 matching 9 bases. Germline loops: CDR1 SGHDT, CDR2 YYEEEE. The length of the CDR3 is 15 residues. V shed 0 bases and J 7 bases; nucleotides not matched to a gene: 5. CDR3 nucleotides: TGTGCCAGCAGCTTGGCGACAGGGGGTTGGCAGCCCCAGCATTTT. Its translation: CASSLATGGWQPQHF.

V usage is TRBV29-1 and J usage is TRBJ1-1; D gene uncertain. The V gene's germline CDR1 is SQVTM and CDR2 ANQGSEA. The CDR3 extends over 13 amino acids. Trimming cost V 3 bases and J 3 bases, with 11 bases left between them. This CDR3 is CSVDAGADTEAFF. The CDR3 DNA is TGCAGCGTTGACGCGGGCGCAGACACTGAAGCTTTCTTT.

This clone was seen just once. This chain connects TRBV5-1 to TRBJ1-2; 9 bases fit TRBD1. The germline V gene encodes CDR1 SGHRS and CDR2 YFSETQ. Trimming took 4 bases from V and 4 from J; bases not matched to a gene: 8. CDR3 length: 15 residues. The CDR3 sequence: CASSLYPGQGYGYTF. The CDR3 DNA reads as TGCGCCAGCAGCCTCTATCCGGGACAGGGCTATGGCTACACCTTC.

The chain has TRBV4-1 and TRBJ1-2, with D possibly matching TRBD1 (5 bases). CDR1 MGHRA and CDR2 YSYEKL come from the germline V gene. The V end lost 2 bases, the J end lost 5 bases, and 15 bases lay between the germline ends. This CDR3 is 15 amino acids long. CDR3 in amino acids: CASSQKSPRDYGYTF. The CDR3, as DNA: TGCGCCAGCAGCCAAAAGTCCCCCAGGGATTATGGCTACACCTTC.

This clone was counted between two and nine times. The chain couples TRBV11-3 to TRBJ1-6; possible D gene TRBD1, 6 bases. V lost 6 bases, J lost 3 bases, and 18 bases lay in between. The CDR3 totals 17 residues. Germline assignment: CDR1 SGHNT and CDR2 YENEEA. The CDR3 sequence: CASRRAGEGGYNSPLHF. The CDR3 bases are TGTGCCAGCAGGCGCGCAGGGGAGGGGGGCTATAATTCACCCCTCCACTTT.

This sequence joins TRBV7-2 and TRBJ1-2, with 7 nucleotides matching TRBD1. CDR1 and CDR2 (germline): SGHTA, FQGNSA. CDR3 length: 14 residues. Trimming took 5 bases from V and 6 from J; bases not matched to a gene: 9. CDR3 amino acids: CASSPQTGMDGYTF. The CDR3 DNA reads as TGTGCCAGCAGCCCCCAGACAGGGATGGATGGCTACACCTTC.

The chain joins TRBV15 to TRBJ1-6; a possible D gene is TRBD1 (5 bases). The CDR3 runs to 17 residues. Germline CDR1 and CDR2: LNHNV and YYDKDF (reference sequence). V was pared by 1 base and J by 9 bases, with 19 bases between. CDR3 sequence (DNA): TGTGCCACCAGCAGAGGTATCAGGGTCGGGTCAGGTTCACCCCTCCACTTT. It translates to CATSRGIRVGSGSPLHF.

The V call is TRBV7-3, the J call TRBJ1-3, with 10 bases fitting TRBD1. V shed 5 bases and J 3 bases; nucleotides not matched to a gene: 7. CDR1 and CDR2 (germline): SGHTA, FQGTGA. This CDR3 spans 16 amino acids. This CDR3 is CASSAQGTGDGNTIYF. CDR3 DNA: TGTGCCAGCAGCGCTCAAGGGACAGGGGATGGAAACACCATATATTTT.

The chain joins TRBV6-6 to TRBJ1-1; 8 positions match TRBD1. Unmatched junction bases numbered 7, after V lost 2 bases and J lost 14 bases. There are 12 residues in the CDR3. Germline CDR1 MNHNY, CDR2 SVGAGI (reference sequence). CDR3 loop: CASSYQTGDSFF. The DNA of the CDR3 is TGTGCCAGCAGTTACCAGACAGGGGACAGCTTCTTT.

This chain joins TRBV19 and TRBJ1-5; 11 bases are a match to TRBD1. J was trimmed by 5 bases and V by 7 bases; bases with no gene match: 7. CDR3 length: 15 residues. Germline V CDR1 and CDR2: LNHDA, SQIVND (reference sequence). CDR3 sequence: CASKDRGRSDQPQHF. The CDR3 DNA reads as TGTGCCAGTAAGGACAGGGGGCGTTCCGATCAGCCCCAGCATTTT.

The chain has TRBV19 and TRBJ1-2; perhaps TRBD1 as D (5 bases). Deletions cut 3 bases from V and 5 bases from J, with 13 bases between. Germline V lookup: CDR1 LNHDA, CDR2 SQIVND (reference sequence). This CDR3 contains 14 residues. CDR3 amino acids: CASSIPGSGYGYTF. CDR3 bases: TGTGCCAGTAGTATTCCAGGGTCAGGATATGGCTACACCTTC.

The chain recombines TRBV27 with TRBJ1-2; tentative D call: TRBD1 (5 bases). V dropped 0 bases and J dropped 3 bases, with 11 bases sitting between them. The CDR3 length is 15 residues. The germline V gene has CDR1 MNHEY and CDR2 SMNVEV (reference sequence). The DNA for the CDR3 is TGTGCCAGCAGTTTATCCGCCGGGGGATACTATGGCTACACCTTC. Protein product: CASSLSAGGYYGYTF.

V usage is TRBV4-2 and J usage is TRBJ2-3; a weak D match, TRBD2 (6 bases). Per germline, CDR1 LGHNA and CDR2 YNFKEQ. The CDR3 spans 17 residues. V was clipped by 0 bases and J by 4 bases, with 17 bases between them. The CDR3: CASSQELVGGTPDTQYF. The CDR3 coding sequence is TGTGCCAGCAGCCAAGAACTGGTGGGCGGGACCCCAGATACGCAGTATTTT.

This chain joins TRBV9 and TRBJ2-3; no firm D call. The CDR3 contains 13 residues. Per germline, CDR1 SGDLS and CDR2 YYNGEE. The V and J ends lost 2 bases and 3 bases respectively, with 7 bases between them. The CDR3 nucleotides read TGTGCCAGCAGCGTTTCTAGGACAGATACGCAGTATTTT. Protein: CASSVSRTDTQYF.

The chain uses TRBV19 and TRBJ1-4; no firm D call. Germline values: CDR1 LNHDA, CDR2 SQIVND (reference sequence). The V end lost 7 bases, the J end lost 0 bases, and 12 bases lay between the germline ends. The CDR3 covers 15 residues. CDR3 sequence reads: CASTPRAATNEKLFF. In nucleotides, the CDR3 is TGTGCCAGTACCCCGAGGGCAGCAACTAATGAAAAACTGTTTTTT.

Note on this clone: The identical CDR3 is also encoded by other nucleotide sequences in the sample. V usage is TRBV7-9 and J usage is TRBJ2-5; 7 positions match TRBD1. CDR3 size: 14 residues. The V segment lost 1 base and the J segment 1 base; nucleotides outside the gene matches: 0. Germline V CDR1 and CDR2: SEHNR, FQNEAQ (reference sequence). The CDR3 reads CASSLGTGQETQYF. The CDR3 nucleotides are TGTGCCAGCAGCTTAGGGACAGGCCAAGAGACCCAGTACTTC.

The CDR3 sequence is CASSPLGGYQPQHF. CDR3 nucleotide sequence: TGTGCCAGCAGCCCTTTGGGAGGGTATCAGCCCCAGCATTTT. The chain couples TRBV7-8 to TRBJ1-5; D not certain. CDR3 length: 14 amino acids. Germline-derived CDR1 and CDR2 are SGHVS and FQNEAQ. V was clipped by 5 bases and J by 5 bases, with 13 bases between them.

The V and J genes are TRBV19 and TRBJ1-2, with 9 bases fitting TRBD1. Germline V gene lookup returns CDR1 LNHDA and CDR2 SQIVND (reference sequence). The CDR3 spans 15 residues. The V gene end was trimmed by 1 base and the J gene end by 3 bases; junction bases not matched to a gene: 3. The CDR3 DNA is TGTGCCAGTAGTATAGCGGACAGGGGAGACTATGGCTACACCTTC. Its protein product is CASSIADRGDYGYTF.

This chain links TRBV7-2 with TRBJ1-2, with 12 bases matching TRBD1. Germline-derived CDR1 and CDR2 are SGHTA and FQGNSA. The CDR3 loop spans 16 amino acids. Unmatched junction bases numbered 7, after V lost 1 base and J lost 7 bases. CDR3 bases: TGTGCCAGCAGCTTAGTGGGGACAGGGGGCAAGGTTGGCTACACCTTC. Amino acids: CASSLVGTGGKVGYTF.

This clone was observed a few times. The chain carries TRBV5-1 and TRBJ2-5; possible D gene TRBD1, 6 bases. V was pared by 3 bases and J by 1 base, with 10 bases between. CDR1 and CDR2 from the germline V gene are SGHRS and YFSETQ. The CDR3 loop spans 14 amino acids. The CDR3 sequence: CASSSGQLQETQYF. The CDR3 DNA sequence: TGCGCCAGCAGCTCCGGACAGCTCCAAGAGACCCAGTACTTC.

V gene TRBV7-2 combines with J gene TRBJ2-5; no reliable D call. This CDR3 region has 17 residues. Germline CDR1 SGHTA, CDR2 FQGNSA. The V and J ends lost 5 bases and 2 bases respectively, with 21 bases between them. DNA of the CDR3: TGTGCCAGCAGCCCGGATCGACTTATCCCCGGACAAGAGACCCAGTACTTC. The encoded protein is CASSPDRLIPGQETQYF. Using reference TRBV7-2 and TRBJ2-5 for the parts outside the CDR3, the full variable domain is GAGVSQSPSNKVTEKGKDVELRCDPISGHTALYWYRQSLGQGLEFLIYFQGNSAPDKSGLPSDRFSAERTGGSVSTLTIQRTQQEDSAVYLCASSPDRLIPGQETQYFGPGTRLLVL.

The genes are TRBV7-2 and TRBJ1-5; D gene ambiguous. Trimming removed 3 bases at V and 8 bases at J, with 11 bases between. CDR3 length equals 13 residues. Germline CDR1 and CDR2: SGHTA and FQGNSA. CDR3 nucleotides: TGTGCCAGCAGCTTGGGCCCTTGGGAGCCCCAGCATTTT. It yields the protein CASSLGPWEPQHF.